These 22 T cell receptor beta chains were sequenced from one sample in a study of OX40 agonist ivuxolimab in advanced cancers. Sequencing was performed with immunoSEQ multiplex PCR; in TCRdb, only in-frame clones are kept and a portion is missing. The table has about 40,000 clones, approximately 85% seen once. This sample comprised CD4+ or CD8+ T cells sorted from blood, obtained in a trial of the OX40 agonist ivuxolimab. The receptors shown here come from an adult with an advanced solid tumor such as melanoma, head and neck, liver or kidney cancer.

The V call is TRBV9, the J call TRBJ2-1; D possibly corresponds to TRBD2 (6 bases). V lost 5 bases and J 2 bases, leaving 11 bases between the germline ends. CDR1 and CDR2 from the germline V gene are SGDLS and YYNGEE. This CDR3 is built from 14 residues. CDR3 nucleotides: TGTGCCAGCAGTTCGGGAGAGACCTACAATGAGCAGTTCTTC. Its translation: CASSSGETYNEQFF.

The genes are TRBV7-6 and TRBJ2-2; 10 nucleotides line up with TRBD1. J was trimmed by 5 bases and V by 1 base; bases with no gene match: 4. CDR1 and CDR2 (germline): SGHVS, FNYEAQ. The CDR3 runs 16 residues. CDR3 residues: CASSLETGGWTGELFF. In nucleotides, the CDR3 is TGTGCCAGCAGCTTAGAGACAGGGGGCTGGACCGGGGAGCTGTTTTTT.

The V gene is TRBV27, the J gene TRBJ2-7; the D gene is possibly TRBD2 (5 bases). Germline lookup yields CDR1 MNHEY and CDR2 SMNVEV (reference sequence). V was shortened by 8 bases and J by 0 bases, with 17 bases between the two germline ends. There are 15 residues in the CDR3. The CDR3 bases are TGTGCCAGCGCTCGGACTTTAGGTTACTCCTACGAGCAGTACTTC. Its protein is CASARTLGYSYEQYF.

This chain uses TRBV4-3 with TRBJ2-1; 10 bases fit TRBD1. Germline trimming cut 3 bases from V and 4 bases from J; bases unmatched to any gene: 0. CDR3 size: 14 residues. Germline V gene lookup returns CDR1 LGHNA and CDR2 YSLEER. This CDR3 reads CASSQGQGYNEQFF. The CDR3 DNA sequence: TGCGCCAGCAGCCAGGGACAGGGGTACAATGAGCAGTTCTTC.

J is TRBJ2-1 and V is TRBV9; the match to TRBD2 covers 13 bases. V shed 4 bases and J 7 bases; nucleotides not matched to a gene: 11. The germline CDR1 and CDR2 sequences are SGDLS and YYNGEE. The CDR3 length is 17 residues. The CDR3, as DNA: TGTGCCAGCAGCACGAGACTAGCGGGGGGAACGGGGAATGAGCAGTTCTTC. This sequence encodes CASSTRLAGGTGNEQFF. Full variable domain (outside the CDR3, taken from reference TRBV9 and TRBJ2-1): DSGVTQTPKHLITATGQRVTLRCSPRSGDLSVYWYQQSLDQGLQFLIQYYNGEERAKGNILERFSAQQFPDLHSELNLSSLELGDSALYFCASSTRLAGGTGNEQFFGPGTRLTVL.

The chain recombines TRBV29-1 with TRBJ1-2; D is unclear. CDR1 is SQVTM, CDR2 ANQGSEA, per germline. The CDR3 is 11 amino acids. V was shortened by 7 bases and J by 8 bases, with 14 bases between the two germline ends. The CDR3 DNA reads TGCAGCGACTCGAGGTCCCCGGGCTACACCTTC. Translating gives CSDSRSPGYTF.

Note on this clone: One end of the junction is discordant with germline, which a read error may explain. This chain links TRBV28 with TRBJ2-4; 7 bases match TRBD1. This CDR3 contains 12 residues. The germline V gene has CDR1 MDHEN and CDR2 SYDVKM. CDR3 in amino acids: CASSLGTEAQHF. CDR3 in DNA: TGTGCCAGCAGTTTAGGGACAGAGGCCCAGCATTTC.

This clone occurred once. The chain is built from TRBV6-5 and TRBJ1-2; D is possibly TRBD1 (5 bases). CDR3 length: 14 residues. Germline CDR1 MNHEY, CDR2 SVGAGI. V lost 2 bases to trimming and J lost 7 bases, with 14 bases between them. The CDR3 here is CASSYQGGKGGYTF. The CDR3 coding sequence is TGTGCCAGCAGTTACCAGGGAGGGAAGGGTGGCTACACCTTC.

V and J are TRBV11-3 and TRBJ2-2; 11 bases align to TRBD1. Trimming took 4 bases from V and 5 from J; bases not matched to a gene: 3. The CDR3 loop spans 15 amino acids. Germline-derived CDR1 and CDR2 are SGHNT and YENEEA. CDR3 protein: CASSWGQGGTGELFF. CDR3 DNA: TGTGCCAGCAGCTGGGGACAGGGGGGGACCGGGGAGCTGTTTTTT.

This chain uses TRBV5-4 with TRBJ1-5; TRBD1 aligns across 8 bases. V was clipped by 1 base and J by 7 bases; unmatched bases: 7. The CDR3 consists of 15 residues. The germline gives CDR1 SGHNT, CDR2 YYREEE (reference sequence). The CDR3 DNA reads as TGTGCCAGCAGCTTGTGGGGAGACAGGGGACAGCCCCAGCATTTT. Its protein product is CASSLWGDRGQPQHF.

This chain joins TRBV19 and TRBJ1-3, with D uncertain. This CDR3 is 15 amino acids long. Trimming left V 7 bases short and J 2 bases short, with 15 bases between. Germline values: CDR1 LNHDA, CDR2 SQIVND (reference sequence). The CDR3 sequence is CASTLGRHPGNTIYF. The CDR3 region has the DNA TGTGCCAGTACTTTGGGGAGACATCCTGGAAACACCATATATTTT.

The sample holds a few counts of this clone. Germline and junction disagree at one end, which may indicate a read error. This rearrangement joins TRBV7-7 to TRBJ2-7; D is possibly TRBD1 (6 bases). CDR1 is SSHAT and CDR2 is FNYEAQ in the germline V gene (reference sequence). This CDR3 contains 14 residues. The CDR3 loop reads CASSLFIQGYEQYF. The CDR3 region has the DNA TGTGCTAGCAGCTTATTTATACAGGGCTACGAGCAGTACTTC. Looking up the rest from reference TRBV7-7 and TRBJ2-7 gives the full variable domain: GAGVSQSPRYKVTKRGQDVTLRCDPISSHATLYWYQQALGQGPEFLTYFNYEAQPDKSGLPSDRFSAERPEGSISTLTIQRTEQRDSAMYRCASSLFIQGYEQYFGPGTRLTVT.

The V call is TRBV9, the J call TRBJ2-3; no firm D call. Germline V gene data show CDR1 as SGDLS and CDR2 as YYNGEE. V dropped 0 bases and J dropped 3 bases, with 11 bases sitting between them. This CDR3 has 15 amino acids. CDR3 region: CASSVDPDMTDTQYF. The DNA for the CDR3 is TGTGCCAGCAGCGTAGATCCAGATATGACAGATACGCAGTATTTT.

As for this clone: One end of the junction does not line up with germline, which may come from a read error. V is TRBV7-6 and J is TRBJ1-1; D is possibly TRBD1 (6 bases). Germline loops: CDR1 SGHVS, CDR2 FNYEAQ. The CDR3 spans 14 residues. The CDR3: CASSPTPDRFEVFF. In DNA, the CDR3 is TGTGCCAGCAGCCCAACACCGGACAGATTTGAAGTTTTCTTT.

The genes are TRBV11-3 and TRBJ2-5; 12 bases line up with TRBD2. The J call could be wrong; TRBJ2-7 is a better fit for the DNA end. Germline-derived CDR1 and CDR2 are SGHNT and YENEEA. CDR3 length: 14 amino acids. This CDR3 is CASSWTSGTYEQYF. DNA of the CDR3: TGTGCCAGCAGCTGGACTAGCGGGACGTACGAGCAGTACTTC.

This clone was detected a few times. This rearrangement joins TRBV6-5 to TRBJ1-5; 7 bases map to TRBD1. The CDR3 sequence is 15 residues long. V gave up 0 bases and J gave up 5 bases; unmatched junction bases: 4. Germline CDR1 is MNHEY and CDR2 is SVGAGI. CDR3 sequence reads: CASSYSGTDHQPQHF. Written as DNA, the CDR3 is TGTGCCAGCAGTTACTCGGGGACAGACCATCAGCCCCAGCATTTT.

V usage is TRBV7-2 and J usage is TRBJ2-7; maybe TRBD1 (5 bases). This CDR3 has 13 residues. Trimming left V 1 base short and J 7 bases short, with 11 bases between. Germline V gene lookup returns CDR1 SGHTA and CDR2 FQGNSA. CDR3 coding DNA: TGTGCCAGCAGCTTAGGTGGGGCTCTTGAGCAGTACTTC. Amino acids: CASSLGGALEQYF.

This clone has just one count. CDR3 sequence: CAWNDGYTF. The CDR3 DNA reads TGTGCCTGGAACGATGGCTACACCTTC. The chain couples TRBV30 to TRBJ1-2; D unresolved. Between the trimmed V and J ends, which lost 4 bases and 6 bases, there was a span of 3 bases. The germline gives CDR1 GTSNPN, CDR2 SVGIG (reference sequence). This CDR3 is built from 9 residues.

The V and J genes are TRBV6-5 and TRBJ1-5, with D uncertain. This CDR3 region has 13 residues. Trimming took off 0 bases at V and 9 bases at J, with 9 bases between the two ends. Germline V lookup: CDR1 MNHEY, CDR2 SVGAGI. This chain's CDR3 is CASSYSSVGPQHF. For the CDR3, the DNA is TGTGCCAGCAGTTACTCCTCCGTGGGGCCCCAGCATTTT.

The CDR3 here is CASSQAFLGAETQYF. The DNA of the CDR3 is TGCGCCAGCAGCCAAGCCTTCCTGGGGGCAGAGACCCAGTACTTC. The rearrangement links TRBV4-3 to TRBJ2-5; a possible D gene is TRBD1 (6 bases). Trimming shortened V by 1 base and J by 4 bases, and 13 bases separated the two germline ends. Germline CDR1 and CDR2: LGHNA and YSLEER. The CDR3 covers 15 residues.

The chain joins TRBV7-9 to TRBJ1-1; tentative D call: TRBD1 (6 bases). Germline V gives CDR1 SEHNR, CDR2 FQNEAQ (reference sequence). The V and J ends lost 5 bases and 0 bases respectively, with 13 bases between them. The CDR3 runs to 15 residues. CDR3 in DNA: TGTGCCAGCAGCGGGGGCTGGGGGATGAACACTGAAGCTTTCTTT. Translation gives CASSGGWGMNTEAFF.

The CDR3 region has the DNA TGTGCCAGCAGCTTAGGCCAGCTAGGAGACAGCTGGATCTATGGCTACACCTTC. This codes for CASSLGQLGDSWIYGYTF. V is TRBV13 and J is TRBJ1-2, with a possible D match to TRBD1 (5 bases). This CDR3 has 18 residues. Trimming took 0 bases from V and 4 from J, leaving 21 bases between them. Germline assignment: CDR1 PRHDT and CDR2 FYEKMQ (reference sequence).